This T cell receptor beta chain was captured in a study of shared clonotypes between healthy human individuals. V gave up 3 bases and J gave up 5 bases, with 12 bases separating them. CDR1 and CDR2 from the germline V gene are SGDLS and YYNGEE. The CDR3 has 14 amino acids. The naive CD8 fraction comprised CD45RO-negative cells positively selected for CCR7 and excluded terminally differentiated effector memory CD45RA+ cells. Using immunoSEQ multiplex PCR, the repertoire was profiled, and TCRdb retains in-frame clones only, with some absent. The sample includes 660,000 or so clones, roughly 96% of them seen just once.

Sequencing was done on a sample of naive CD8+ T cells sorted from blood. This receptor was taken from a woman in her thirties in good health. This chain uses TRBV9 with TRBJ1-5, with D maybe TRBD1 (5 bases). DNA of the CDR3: TGTGCCAGCAGCGAGGGGTTTGCTCATCAGCCCCAGCATTTT. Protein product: CASSEGFAHQPQHF. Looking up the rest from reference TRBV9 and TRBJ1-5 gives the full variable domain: DSGVTQTPKHLITATGQRVTLRCSPRSGDLSVYWYQQSLDQGLQFLIQYYNGEERAKGNILERFSAQQFPDLHSELNLSSLELGDSALYFCASSEGFAHQPQHFGDGTRLSIL.